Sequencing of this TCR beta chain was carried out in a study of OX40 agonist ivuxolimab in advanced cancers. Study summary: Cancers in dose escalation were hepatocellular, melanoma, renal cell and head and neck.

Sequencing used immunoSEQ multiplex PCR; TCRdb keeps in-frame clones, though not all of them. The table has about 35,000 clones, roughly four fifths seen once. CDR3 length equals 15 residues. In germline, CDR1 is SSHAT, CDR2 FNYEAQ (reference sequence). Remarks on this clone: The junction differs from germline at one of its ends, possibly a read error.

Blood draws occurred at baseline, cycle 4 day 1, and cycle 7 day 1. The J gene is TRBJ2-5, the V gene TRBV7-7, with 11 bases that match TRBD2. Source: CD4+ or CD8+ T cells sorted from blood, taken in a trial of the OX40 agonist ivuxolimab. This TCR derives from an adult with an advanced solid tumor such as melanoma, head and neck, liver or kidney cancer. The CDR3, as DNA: TGTGCTAGCAGCTTAGCGGGGGGGACTCAAGAGACCCAGTACTTC. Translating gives CASSLAGGTQETQYF.